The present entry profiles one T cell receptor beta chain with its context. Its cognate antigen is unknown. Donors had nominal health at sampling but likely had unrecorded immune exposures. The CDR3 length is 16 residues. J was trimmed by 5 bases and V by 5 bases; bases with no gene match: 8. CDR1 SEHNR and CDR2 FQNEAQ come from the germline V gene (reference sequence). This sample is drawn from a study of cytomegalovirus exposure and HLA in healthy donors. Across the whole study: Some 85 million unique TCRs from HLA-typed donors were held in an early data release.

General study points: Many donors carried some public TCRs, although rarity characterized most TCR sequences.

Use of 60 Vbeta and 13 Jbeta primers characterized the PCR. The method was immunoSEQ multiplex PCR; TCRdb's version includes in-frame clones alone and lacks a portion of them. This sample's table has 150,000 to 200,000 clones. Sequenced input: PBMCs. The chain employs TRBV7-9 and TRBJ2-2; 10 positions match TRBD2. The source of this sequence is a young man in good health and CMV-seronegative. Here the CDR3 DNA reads TGTGCCAGCAGCGAGATAGCGGGAGGTCGGACCGGGGAGCTGTTTTTT. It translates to CASSEIAGGRTGELFF.